These 6 T cell receptor beta chains share one sample of origin, sequenced in a study of T cell changes during pregnancy in multiple sclerosis (dated by TCRdb to about 2019). The library was obtained by the immunoSEQ multiplex PCR assay. Drawn from immuneACCESS, this table holds only the in-frame rearrangements with V and J called that TCRdb kept. Clones are partly lost; checked studies trace under half to an unresolved V gene and leave the rest unexplained. For this sample the table gives some 95,000 clones, of which 85% to 95% were detected only once. The ten largest clones capture 2% to 3% of the sample. Sequences were derived from peripheral blood, sampled in the first trimester of pregnancy. Source of these receptors: a female donor with multiple sclerosis, enrolled in a pregnancy study.

The chain combines TRBV4-3 with TRBJ2-1, with 8 bases that match TRBD2. The trim removed 5 bases at V and 4 bases at J, leaving 4 bases unmatched. The length of the CDR3 is 14 residues. Germline CDR1 is LGHNA and CDR2 is YSLEER. The CDR3 bases are TGCGCCAGCAGCGAAAGCGGGAGTTACAATGAGCAGTTCTTC. It specifies CASSESGSYNEQFF.

V usage is TRBV7-9 and J usage is TRBJ1-1; D is perhaps TRBD1 (6 bases). CDR3 length: 14 residues. Between the trimmed V and J ends, which lost 5 bases and 5 bases, there was a span of 15 bases. Per the germline V gene, CDR1 is SEHNR and CDR2 is FQNEAQ (reference sequence). The CDR3 DNA reads TGTGCCAGCAGCCCCGGCGGGGGGGCGACTGAAGCTTTCTTT. Its protein product is CASSPGGGATEAFF.

In its sample, this clone was seen a few times. This chain joins TRBV19 and TRBJ1-1; no clear D. Trimming left V 8 bases short and J 1 base short, with 17 bases between. Looked up from germline, CDR1 is LNHDA and CDR2 is SQIVND (reference sequence). This CDR3 is built from 15 residues. The CDR3 region is CASDLGWSENTEAFF. In DNA, the CDR3 is TGTGCCAGTGATCTCGGGTGGTCGGAGAACACTGAAGCTTTCTTT.

V gene TRBV9 combines with J gene TRBJ2-3, with D tentatively TRBD2 (6 bases). Germline V CDR1 and CDR2: SGDLS, YYNGEE. This CDR3 has 15 residues. Trimming left V 0 bases short and J 1 base short, with 9 bases between. The CDR3, as DNA: TGTGCCAGCAGCGTAGAACTAGCCCGCACAGATACGCAGTATTTT. Translating it yields CASSVELARTDTQYF. Full variable domain (missing parts from reference TRBV9 and TRBJ2-3): DSGVTQTPKHLITATGQRVTLRCSPRSGDLSVYWYQQSLDQGLQFLIQYYNGEERAKGNILERFSAQQFPDLHSELNLSSLELGDSALYFCASSVELARTDTQYFGPGTRLTVL.

The chain joins TRBV9 to TRBJ2-1; D is possibly TRBD2 (6 bases). V was clipped by 0 bases and J by 9 bases, with 19 bases between them. CDR1 and CDR2 (germline): SGDLS, YYNGEE. The CDR3 is 16 amino acids. Here the CDR3 DNA reads TGTGCCAGCAGCGTAGGGGTAGGAGGGAGGCAGGGTGAGCAGTTCTTC. Residues: CASSVGVGGRQGEQFF.

This chain links TRBV2 with TRBJ1-1, with a possible D match to TRBD1 (6 bases). Trimming took off 6 bases at V and 3 bases at J, with 14 bases between the two ends. In germline, CDR1 is SNHLY, CDR2 FYNNEI. The CDR3 loop spans 14 amino acids. CDR3 in amino acids: CASSETGSDTEAFF. The CDR3 nucleotides read TGTGCCAGCAGCGAAACAGGGTCGGACACTGAAGCTTTCTTT.